This T cell receptor delta chain was profiled in a study of gamma-delta chains in newborns, infants, children. TCRdb re-processed the reads via CATT. The data contain some 11,000 delta-chain clones, about 9% of them singletons. This clone was detected only once. A junction end diverges from the germline sequence, so it may reflect a read error. Germline-derived CDR1 and CDR2 are GEAIGNYY and EKD. This CDR3 is built from 20 residues. The sample comprised blood. This chain links TRDV2 with TRDJ3, with 9 bases fitting TRDD3. The receptor was derived from a child who was a newborn, infant or young child, either healthy, febrile or measles-vaccinated (not recorded which). The CDR3 nucleotides are TGTGCCTGTGACAGCGTACTGGGGGAGGGAAGCTCCTGTGACACCCGACAGATGTTTTTC. Residues: CACDSVLGEGSSCDTRQMFF.